Listed below are T cell receptor beta chains from one sample, sequenced in a study of T cell clusters in autoimmune cytopenias. Each CDR3 protein gets one entry in TCRdb, which reprocessed the multiplex PCR reads and gives no DNA. The sample includes thousands of distinct CDR3 sequences. What was sequenced was peripheral blood. Receptors originate from a human donor with an autoimmune cytopenia or autoimmune hepatitis (not recorded which). The CDR3 runs from the conserved cysteine through the conserved F or W. Each record gives: J gene, clone size, V gene, CDR3 protein. Only part of the rows carry a size: once, few, many, or a class if the clone is expanded.

TRBJ1-1 - TRBV5-4 CASSLGGRGKWDTEAFF
TRBJ1-2 - TRBV5-4 CASSLRDRLDGYTF
TRBJ2-4 - TRBV10-1 CASSESMSGNIQYF
TRBJ1-4 medium-sized TRBV27 CASRKLSGNEKLFF
TRBJ2-3 medium-sized TRBV19 CATLTSGSPSADTQYF
TRBJ1-1 - TRBV27 CASSLLTGGSGTEAFF
TRBJ2-1 - TRBV19 CASSIGTGTGDEQFF
TRBJ2-7 - TRBV27 CASRGTSGPYEQYF
TRBJ1-4 - TRBV20-1 CSARGPGEKLFF
TRBJ2-2 - TRBV18 CASSPGQGNTGELFF
TRBJ2-2 - TRBV6-6 CASGRDTGELFF
TRBJ1-2 medium-sized TRBV6-5 CASSYSIPGANYGYTF
TRBJ2-1 - TRBV19 CASSIVVGVQFF
TRBJ1-1 - TRBV29-1 CSVPEDSLNTEAFF
TRBJ2-7 - TRBV19 CASSLRTDPEQYF
TRBJ2-1 - TRBV6-1 CASPRTINEQFF
TRBJ1-1 - TRBV11-1 CASSPRKGVSMNTEAFF
TRBJ1-4 - TRBV12-3/TRBV12-4 CASSPVGDKLFF
TRBJ2-7 medium-sized TRBV6-5 CASRRGSYEQYF
TRBJ2-2 - TRBV12-3/TRBV12-4 CASSLGSGELFF
TRBJ1-1 - TRBV12-3/TRBV12-4 CASDGQGGGEAFF
TRBJ2-1 - TRBV15 CATSNRLTGADNEQFF
TRBJ2-3 - TRBV7-2 CASSLAGLTDTQYF
TRBJ2-1 - TRBV19 CASTFSGSLSYNEQFF
TRBJ2-2 medium-sized TRBV29-1 CSVGGAYGDTGELFF
TRBJ2-7 - TRBV6-1 CASSEELAEDYEQYF
TRBJ1-2 - TRBV6-5 CASSYEGDYGYTF
TRBJ2-5 - TRBV27 CASSLSRAQETQYF
TRBJ2-5 medium-sized TRBV5-4 CASSWTFGQGKETQYF
TRBJ2-1 - TRBV30 CASTRVVGGGGNEQFF
TRBJ2-3 - TRBV6-5 CASSSGLAGVTDTQYF
TRBJ2-1 - TRBV6-5 CASSYRRDSSLLEQFF
TRBJ2-3 medium-sized TRBV29-1 CSVESGLAEITDTQYF
TRBJ2-5 - TRBV7-2 CASSPRPGLAGGKETQYF
TRBJ2-3 - TRBV6-1 CASSTRGSGITDTQYF
TRBJ1-1 - TRBV18 CASTPLVEDLAGPMNTEAFF
TRBJ2-1 - TRBV6-2/TRBV6-3 CASSYFGTVGEQFF
TRBJ2-3 medium-sized TRBV6-5 CASRGGTDTQYF
TRBJ2-4 - TRBV30 CAWSLTGTAKNIQYF
TRBJ2-7 - TRBV13 CASSPSVVSYEQYF
TRBJ2-2 - TRBV6-6 CASRGQGNTGELFF
TRBJ2-7 - TRBV5-4 CASSLPTTYEQYF
TRBJ2-7 - TRBV18 CASSPQAGSYEQYF
TRBJ1-4 medium-sized TRBV11-1 CASRPARGRGELFF
TRBJ1-6 large TRBV30 CAWSAAGDSPLHF
TRBJ1-1 - TRBV10-3 CAISEGAATEAFF